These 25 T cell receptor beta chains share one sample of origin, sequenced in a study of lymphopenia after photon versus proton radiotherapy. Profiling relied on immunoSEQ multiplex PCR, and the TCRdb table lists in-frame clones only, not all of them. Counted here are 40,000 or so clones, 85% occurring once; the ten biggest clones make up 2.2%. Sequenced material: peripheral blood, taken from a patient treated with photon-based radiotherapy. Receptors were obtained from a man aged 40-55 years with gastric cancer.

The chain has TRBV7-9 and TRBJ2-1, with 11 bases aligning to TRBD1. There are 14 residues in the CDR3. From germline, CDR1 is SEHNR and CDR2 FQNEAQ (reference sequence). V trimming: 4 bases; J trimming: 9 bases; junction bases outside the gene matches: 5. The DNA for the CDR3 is TGTGCCAGCAGCTCAAGGACAGGGGGCCCTGAGCAGTTCTTC. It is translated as CASSSRTGGPEQFF. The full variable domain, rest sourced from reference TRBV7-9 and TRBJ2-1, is DTGVSQNPRHKITKRGQNVTFRCDPISEHNRLYWYRQTLGQGPEFLTYFQNEAQLEKSRLLSDRFSAERPKGSFSTLEIQRTEQGDSAMYLCASSSRTGGPEQFFGPGTRLTVL.

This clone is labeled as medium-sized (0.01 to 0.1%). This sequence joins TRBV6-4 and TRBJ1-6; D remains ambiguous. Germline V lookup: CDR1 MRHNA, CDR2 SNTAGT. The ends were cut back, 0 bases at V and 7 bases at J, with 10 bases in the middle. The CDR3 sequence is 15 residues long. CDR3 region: CASSDSGSGNSPLHF. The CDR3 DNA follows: TGTGCCAGCAGTGACTCCGGCAGTGGAAATTCACCCCTCCACTTT.

This chain's CDR3 is CASSPAPGSSYTF. Here the CDR3 DNA reads TGTGCCAGTAGCCCTGCCCCGGGTTCGAGCTACACCTTC. The genes are TRBV19 and TRBJ1-2; D gene unclear. Between the trimmed V and J ends, which lost 6 bases and 9 bases, there was a span of 17 bases. This CDR3 has 13 residues. Germline assignment: CDR1 LNHDA and CDR2 SQIVND (reference sequence).

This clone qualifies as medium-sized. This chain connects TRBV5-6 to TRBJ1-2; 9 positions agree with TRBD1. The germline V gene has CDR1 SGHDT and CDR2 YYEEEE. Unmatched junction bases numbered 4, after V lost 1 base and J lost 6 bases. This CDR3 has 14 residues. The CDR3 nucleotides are TGTGCCAGCAGCTTGTCTGGGACAGGGAATGGCTACACCTTC. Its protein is CASSLSGTGNGYTF.

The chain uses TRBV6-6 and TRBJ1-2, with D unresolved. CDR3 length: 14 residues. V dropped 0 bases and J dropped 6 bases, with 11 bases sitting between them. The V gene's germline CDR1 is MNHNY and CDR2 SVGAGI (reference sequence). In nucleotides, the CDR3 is TGTGCCAGCAGTTACTCGAAGGGTCCCAATGGCTACACCTTC. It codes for CASSYSKGPNGYTF.

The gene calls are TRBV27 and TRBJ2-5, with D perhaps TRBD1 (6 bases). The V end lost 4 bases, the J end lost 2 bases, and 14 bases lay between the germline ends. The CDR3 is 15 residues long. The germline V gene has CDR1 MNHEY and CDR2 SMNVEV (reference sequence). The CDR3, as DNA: TGTGCCAGCAGTTCACCGGGACACCATCAAGAGACCCAGTACTTC. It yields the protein CASSSPGHHQETQYF.

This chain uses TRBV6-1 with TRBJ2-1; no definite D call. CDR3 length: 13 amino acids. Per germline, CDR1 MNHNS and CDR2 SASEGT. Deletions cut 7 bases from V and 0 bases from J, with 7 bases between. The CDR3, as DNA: TGTGCCAGCATCAGAGCCTCCTACAATGAGCAGTTCTTC. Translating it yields CASIRASYNEQFF.

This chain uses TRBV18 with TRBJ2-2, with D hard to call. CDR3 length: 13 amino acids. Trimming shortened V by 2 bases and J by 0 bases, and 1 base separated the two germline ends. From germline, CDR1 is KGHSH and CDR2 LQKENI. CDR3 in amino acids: CASSPSNTGELFF. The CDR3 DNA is TGTGCCAGCTCACCATCGAACACCGGGGAGCTGTTTTTT.

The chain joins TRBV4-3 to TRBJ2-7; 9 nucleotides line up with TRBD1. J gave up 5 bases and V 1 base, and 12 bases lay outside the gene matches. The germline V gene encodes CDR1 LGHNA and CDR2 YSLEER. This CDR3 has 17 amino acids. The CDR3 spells CASSQGVARQGVNEQYF. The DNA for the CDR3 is TGCGCCAGCAGCCAAGGGGTCGCAAGACAGGGGGTCAACGAGCAGTACTTC.

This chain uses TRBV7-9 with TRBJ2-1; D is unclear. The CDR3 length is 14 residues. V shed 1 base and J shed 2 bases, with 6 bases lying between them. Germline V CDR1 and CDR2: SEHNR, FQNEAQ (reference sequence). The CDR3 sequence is CASSLDKAYNEQFF. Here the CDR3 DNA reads TGTGCCAGCAGCTTAGATAAGGCCTACAATGAGCAGTTCTTC.

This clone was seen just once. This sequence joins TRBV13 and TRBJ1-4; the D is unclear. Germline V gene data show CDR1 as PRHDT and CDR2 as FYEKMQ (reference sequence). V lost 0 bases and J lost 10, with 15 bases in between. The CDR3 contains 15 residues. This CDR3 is CASSLGMDREIKLFF. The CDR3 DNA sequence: TGTGCCAGCAGCTTAGGGATGGACCGTGAAATAAAACTGTTTTTT.

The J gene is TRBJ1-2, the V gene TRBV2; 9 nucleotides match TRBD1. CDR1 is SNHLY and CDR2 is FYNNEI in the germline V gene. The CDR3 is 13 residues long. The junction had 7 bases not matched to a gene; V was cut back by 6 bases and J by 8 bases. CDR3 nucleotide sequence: TGTGCCAGCAGCTCCGGGACAGGGTTAGGCTACACCTTC. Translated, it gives CASSSGTGLGYTF.

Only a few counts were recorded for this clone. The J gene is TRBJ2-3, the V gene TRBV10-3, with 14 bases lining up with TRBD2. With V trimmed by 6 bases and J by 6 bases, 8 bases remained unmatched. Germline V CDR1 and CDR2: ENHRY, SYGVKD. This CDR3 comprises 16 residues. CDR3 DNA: TGTGCCATCAGCGCGGGACTAGCGGGGGCCGGGGATACGCAGTATTTT. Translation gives CAISAGLAGAGDTQYF.

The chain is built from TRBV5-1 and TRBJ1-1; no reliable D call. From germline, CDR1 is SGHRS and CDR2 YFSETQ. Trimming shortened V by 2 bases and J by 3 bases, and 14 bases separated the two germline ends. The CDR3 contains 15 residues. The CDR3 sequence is CASSFQRMRDTEAFF. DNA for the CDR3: TGCGCCAGCAGCTTCCAAAGGATGAGGGACACTGAAGCTTTCTTT.

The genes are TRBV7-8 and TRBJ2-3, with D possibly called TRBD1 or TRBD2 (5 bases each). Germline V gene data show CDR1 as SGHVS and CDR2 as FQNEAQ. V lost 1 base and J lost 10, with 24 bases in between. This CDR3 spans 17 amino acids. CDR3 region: CASSLGEEGDLRVPQYF. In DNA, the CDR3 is TGTGCCAGCAGCTTAGGGGAAGAAGGGGACCTCCGAGTTCCGCAGTATTTT.

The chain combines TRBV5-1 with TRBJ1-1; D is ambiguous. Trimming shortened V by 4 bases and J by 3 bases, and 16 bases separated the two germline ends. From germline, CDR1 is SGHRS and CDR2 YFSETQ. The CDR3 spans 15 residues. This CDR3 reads CASSPSGEHYTEAFF. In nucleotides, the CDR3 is TGCGCCAGCAGCCCTTCCGGGGAGCACTACACTGAAGCTTTCTTT.

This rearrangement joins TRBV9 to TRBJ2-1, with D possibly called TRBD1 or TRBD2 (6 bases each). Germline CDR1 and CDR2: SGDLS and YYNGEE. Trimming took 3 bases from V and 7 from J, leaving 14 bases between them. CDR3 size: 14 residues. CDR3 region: CASSATGTLNEQFF. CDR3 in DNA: TGTGCCAGCAGCGCCACAGGGACTCTTAATGAGCAGTTCTTC.

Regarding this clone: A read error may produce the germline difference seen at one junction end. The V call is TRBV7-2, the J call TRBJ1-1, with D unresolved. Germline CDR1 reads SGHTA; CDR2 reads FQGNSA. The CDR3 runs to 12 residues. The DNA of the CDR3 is TGTGTCAGCAGCTTACGACGGCGAGAAGCTTTCTTT. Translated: CVSSLRRREAFF. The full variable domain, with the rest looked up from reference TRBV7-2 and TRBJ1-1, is GAGVSQSPSNKVTEKGKDVELRCDPISGHTALYWYRQSLGQGLEFLIYFQGNSAPDKSGLPSDRFSAERTGGSVSTLTIQRTQQEDSAVYLCVSSLRRREAFFGQGTRLTVV.

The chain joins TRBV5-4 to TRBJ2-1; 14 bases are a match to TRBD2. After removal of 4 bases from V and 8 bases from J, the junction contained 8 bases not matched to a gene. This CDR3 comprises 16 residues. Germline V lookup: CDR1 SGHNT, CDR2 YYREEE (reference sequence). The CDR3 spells CASSAWTSGGSDEQFF. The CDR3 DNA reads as TGTGCCAGCAGCGCGTGGACTAGCGGGGGGAGTGATGAGCAGTTCTTC.

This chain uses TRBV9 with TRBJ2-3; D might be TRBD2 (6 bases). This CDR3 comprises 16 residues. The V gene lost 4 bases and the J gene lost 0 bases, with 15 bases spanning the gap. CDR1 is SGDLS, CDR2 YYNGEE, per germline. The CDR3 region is CASSPRGGLSTDTQYF. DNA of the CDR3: TGTGCCAGCAGCCCCCGGGGAGGACTAAGCACAGATACGCAGTATTTT.

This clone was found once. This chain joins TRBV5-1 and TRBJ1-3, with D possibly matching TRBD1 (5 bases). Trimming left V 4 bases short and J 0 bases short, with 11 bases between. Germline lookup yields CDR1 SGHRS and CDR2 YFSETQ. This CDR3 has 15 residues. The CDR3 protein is CASSPGRLSGNTIYF. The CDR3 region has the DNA TGCGCCAGCAGCCCGGGACGGCTCTCTGGAAACACCATATATTTT.

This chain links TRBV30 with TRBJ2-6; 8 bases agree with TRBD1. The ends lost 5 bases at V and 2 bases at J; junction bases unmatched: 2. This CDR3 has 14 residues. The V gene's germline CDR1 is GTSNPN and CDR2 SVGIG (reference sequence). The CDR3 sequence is CAWEQGAGANVLTF. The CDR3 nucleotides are TGTGCCTGGGAACAGGGGGCTGGGGCCAACGTCCTGACTTTC.

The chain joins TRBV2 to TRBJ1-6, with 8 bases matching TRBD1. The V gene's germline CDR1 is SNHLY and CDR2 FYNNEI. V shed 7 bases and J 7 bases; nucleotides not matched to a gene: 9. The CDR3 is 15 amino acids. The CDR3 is CASTPDRGVNSPLHF. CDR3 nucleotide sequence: TGTGCCAGCACTCCTGACAGGGGAGTAAATTCACCCCTCCACTTT.

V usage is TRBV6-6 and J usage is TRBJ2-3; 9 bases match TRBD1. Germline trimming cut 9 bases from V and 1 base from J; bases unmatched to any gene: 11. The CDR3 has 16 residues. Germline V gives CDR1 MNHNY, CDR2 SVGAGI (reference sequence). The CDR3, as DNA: TGTGCCAGTAGACCGACAGGGGGAGTCGGCACAGATACGCAGTATTTT. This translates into CASRPTGGVGTDTQYF.

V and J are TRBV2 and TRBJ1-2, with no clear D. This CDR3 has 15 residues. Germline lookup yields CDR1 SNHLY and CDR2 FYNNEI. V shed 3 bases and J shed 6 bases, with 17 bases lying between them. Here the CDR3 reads CASSEASADNHGYTF. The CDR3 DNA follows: TGTGCCAGCAGTGAGGCCAGCGCTGATAATCATGGCTACACCTTC.